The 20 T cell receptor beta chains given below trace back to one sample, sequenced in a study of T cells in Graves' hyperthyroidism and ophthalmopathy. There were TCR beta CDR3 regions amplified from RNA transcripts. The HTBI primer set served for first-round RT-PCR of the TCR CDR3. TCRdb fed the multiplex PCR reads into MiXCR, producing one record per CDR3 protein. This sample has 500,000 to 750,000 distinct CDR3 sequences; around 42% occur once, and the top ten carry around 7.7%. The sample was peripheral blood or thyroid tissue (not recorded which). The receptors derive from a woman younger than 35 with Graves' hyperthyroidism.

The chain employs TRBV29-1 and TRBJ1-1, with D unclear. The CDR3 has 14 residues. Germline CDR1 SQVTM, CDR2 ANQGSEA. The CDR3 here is CSLVGGRMNTEAFF. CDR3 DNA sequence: TGCAGTTTAGTGGGAGGACGAATGAACACTGAAGCTTTCTTT.

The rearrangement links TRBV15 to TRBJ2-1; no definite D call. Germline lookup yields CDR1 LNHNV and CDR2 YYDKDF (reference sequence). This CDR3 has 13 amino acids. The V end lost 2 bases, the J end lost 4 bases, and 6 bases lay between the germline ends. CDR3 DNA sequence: TGTGCCACCAGCAGACGAGGATACAATGAGCAGTTCTTC. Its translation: CATSRRGYNEQFF.

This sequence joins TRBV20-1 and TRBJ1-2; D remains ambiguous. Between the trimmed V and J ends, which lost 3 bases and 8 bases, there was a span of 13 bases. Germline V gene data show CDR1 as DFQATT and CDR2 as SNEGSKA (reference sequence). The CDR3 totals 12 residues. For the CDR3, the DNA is TGCAGTGCTAGGTGGGGATTCGGCGGCTACACCTTC. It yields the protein CSARWGFGGYTF.

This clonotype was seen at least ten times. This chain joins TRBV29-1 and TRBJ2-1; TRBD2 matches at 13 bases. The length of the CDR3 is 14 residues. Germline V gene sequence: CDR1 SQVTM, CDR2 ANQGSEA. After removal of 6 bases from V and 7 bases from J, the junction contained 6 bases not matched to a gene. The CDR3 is CSVGTSGEVNEQFF. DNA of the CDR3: TGCAGCGTGGGGACTAGCGGGGAGGTGAATGAGCAGTTCTTC.

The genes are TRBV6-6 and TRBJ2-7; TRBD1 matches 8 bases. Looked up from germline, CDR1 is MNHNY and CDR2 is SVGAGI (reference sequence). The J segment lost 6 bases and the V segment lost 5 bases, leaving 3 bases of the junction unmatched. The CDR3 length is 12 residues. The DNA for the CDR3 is TGTGCCAGCAGTGCTGGACAGGGCGAGCAGTACTTC. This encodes CASSAGQGEQYF.

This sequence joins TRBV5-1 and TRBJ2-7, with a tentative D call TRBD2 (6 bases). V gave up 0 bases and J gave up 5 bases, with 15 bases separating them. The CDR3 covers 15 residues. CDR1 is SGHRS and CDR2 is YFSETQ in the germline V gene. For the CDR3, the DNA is TGCGCCAGCAGCTTGGGGTGGAGGAGGGCCCACGAGCAGTACTTC. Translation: CASSLGWRRAHEQYF. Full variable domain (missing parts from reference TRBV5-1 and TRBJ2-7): KAGVTQTPRYLIKTRGQQVTLSCSPISGHRSVSWYQQTPGQGLQFLFEYFSETQRNKGNFPGRFSGRQFSNSRSEMNVSTLELGDSALYLCASSLGWRRAHEQYFGPGTRLTVT.

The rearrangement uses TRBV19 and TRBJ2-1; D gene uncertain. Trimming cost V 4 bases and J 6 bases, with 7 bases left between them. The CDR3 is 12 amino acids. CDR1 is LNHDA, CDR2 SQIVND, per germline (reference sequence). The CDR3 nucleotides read TGTGCCAGTAGTACAGGTCGCAATGAGCAGTTCTTC. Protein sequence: CASSTGRNEQFF.

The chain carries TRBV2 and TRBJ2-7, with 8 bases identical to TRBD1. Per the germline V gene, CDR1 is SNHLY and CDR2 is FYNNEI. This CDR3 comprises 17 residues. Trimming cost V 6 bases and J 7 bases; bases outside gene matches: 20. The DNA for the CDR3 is TGTGCCAGCAGCTTAGCGCTGTTGACAGGGGTCGCCGGGGAGCAGTACTTC. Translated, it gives CASSLALLTGVAGEQYF.

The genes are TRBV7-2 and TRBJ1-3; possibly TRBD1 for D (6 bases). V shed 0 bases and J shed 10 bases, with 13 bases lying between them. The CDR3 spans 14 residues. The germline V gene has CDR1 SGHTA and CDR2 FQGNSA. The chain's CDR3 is CASSLAGGLQTIYF. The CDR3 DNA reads TGTGCCAGCAGCTTAGCGGGGGGCTTACAGACCATATATTTT.

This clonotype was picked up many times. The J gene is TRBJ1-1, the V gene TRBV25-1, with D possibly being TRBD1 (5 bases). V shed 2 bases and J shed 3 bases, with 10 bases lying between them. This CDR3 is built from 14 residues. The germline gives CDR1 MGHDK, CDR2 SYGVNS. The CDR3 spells CASSEGWGYTEAFF. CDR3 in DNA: TGTGCCAGCAGTGAAGGGTGGGGGTACACTGAAGCTTTCTTT.

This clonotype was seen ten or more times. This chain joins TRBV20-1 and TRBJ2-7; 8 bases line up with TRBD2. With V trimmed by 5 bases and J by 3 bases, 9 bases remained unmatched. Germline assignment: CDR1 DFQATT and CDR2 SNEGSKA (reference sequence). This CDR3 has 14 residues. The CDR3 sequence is CSAEGLVRDYEQYF. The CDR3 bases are TGCAGTGCTGAGGGACTAGTAAGAGACTACGAGCAGTACTTC.

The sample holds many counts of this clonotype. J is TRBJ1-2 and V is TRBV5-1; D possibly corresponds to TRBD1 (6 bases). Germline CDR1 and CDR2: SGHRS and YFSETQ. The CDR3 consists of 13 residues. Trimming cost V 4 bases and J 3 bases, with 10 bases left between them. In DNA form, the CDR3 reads TGCGCCAGCAGCGACGGACAGTACTATGGCTACACCTTC. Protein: CASSDGQYYGYTF. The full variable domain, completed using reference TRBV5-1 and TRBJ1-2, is KAGVTQTPRYLIKTRGQQVTLSCSPISGHRSVSWYQQTPGQGLQFLFEYFSETQRNKGNFPGRFSGRQFSNSRSEMNVSTLELGDSALYLCASSDGQYYGYTFGSGTRLTVV.

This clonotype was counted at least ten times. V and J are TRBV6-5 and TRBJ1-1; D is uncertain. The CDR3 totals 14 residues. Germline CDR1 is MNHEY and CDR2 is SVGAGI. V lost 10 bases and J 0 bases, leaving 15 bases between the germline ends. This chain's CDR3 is CATSVGPMNTEAFF. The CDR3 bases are TGTGCCACCAGCGTAGGGCCAATGAACACTGAAGCTTTCTTT.

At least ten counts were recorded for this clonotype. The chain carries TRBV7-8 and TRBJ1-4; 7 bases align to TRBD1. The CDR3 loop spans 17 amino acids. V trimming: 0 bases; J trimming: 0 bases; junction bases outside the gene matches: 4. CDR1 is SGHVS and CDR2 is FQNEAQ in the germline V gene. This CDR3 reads CASSLADRVATNEKLFF. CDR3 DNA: TGTGCCAGCAGCTTAGCAGACAGGGTCGCAACTAATGAAAAACTGTTTTTT.

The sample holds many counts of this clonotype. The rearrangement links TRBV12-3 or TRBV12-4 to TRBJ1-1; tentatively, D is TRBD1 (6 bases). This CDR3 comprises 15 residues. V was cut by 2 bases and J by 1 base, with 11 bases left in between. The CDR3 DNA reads TGTGCCAGCAGTTTAACGGGGGCCGGGAACACTGAAGCTTTCTTT. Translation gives CASSLTGAGNTEAFF.

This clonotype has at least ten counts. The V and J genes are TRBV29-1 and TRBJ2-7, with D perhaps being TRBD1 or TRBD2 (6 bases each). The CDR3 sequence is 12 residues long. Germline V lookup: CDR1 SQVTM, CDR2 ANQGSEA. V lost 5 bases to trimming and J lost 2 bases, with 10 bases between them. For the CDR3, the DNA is TGCAGCGTTCAGGGGAGGACCTACGAGCAGTACTTC. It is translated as CSVQGRTYEQYF.

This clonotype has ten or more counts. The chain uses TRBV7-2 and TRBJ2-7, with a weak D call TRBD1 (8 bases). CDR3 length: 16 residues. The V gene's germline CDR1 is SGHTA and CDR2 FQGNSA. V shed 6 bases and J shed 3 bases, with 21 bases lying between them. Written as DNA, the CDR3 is TGTGCCAGCAGTTACAGGGGGGGTGGGGGGCACTACGAGCAGTACTTC. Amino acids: CASSYRGGGGHYEQYF. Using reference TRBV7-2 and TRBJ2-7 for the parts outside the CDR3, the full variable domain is GAGVSQSPSNKVTEKGKDVELRCDPISGHTALYWYRQSLGQGLEFLIYFQGNSAPDKSGLPSDRFSAERTGGSVSTLTIQRTQQEDSAVYLCASSYRGGGGHYEQYFGPGTRLTVT.

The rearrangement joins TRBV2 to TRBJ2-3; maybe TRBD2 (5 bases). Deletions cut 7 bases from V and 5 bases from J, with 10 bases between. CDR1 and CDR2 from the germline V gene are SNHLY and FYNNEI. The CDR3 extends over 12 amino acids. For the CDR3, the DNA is TGTGCCAGCAAGACCGGGGTAGATACGCAGTATTTT. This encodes CASKTGVDTQYF.

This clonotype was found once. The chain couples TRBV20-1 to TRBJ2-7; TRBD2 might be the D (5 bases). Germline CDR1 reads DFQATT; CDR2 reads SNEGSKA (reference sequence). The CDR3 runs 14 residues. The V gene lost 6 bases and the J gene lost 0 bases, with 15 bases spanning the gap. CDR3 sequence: CSAPRSASSYEQYF. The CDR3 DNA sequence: TGCAGTGCACCACGTAGCGCTTCCTCCTACGAGCAGTACTTC.

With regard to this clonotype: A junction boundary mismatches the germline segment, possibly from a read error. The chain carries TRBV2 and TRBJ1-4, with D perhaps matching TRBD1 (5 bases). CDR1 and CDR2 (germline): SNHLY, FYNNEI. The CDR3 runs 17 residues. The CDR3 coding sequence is TGTGCCAGCAGTGAAAGCGGAGTGTTCAGGGAGGCTGAAAGACTGTTTTTT. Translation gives CASSESGVFREAERLFF.